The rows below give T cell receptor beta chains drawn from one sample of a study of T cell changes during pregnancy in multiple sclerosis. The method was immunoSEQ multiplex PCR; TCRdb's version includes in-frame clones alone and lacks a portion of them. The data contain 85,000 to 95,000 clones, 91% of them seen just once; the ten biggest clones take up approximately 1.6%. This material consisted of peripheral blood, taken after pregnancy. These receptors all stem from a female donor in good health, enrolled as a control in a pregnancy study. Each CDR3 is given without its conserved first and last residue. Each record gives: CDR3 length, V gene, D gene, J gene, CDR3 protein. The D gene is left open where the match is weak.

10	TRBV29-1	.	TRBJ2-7	SVGLQGREQY
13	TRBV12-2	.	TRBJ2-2	ASRTLAGNTGELF
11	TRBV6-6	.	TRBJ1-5	ASSLPSNQPQH
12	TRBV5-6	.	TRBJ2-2	ASNLGHYTGELF
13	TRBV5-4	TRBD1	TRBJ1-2	ASSARGQWGYGYT
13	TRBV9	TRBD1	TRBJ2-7	ASSRLGQGYHEQY
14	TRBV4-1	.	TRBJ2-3	ASSQRLIFSVDTQY
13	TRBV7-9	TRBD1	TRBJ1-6	ASSSPGQLNSPLH
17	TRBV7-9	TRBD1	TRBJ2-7	ASSFGPGQGTPRSYEQY
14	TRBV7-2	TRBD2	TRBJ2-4	ASSTGGAQGKNIQY
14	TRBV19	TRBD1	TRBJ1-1	ASRPEQGGMNTEAF
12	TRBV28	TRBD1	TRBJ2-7	ASSPYTGGNEQY
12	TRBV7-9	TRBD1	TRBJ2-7	ASSHPGTVVDQY
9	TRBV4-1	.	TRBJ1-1	ASSQGGQAF
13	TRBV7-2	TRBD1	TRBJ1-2	ASSLRQGWMYGYT
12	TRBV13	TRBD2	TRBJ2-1	ASSPVGRGNEQF
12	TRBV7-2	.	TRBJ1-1	ASSFRAGNTEAF
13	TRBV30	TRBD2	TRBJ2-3	AWSRTSSFTDTQY
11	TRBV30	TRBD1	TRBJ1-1	AWSQGTNTEAF
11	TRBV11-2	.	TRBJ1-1	ASSSDRNTEAF
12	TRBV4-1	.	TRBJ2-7	ASSHAGQSYEQY
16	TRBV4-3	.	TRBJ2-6	ASSQDQMRASGANVLT
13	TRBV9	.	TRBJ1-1	ASSVGIGRGTEAF
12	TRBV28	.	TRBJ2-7	ATIYPGLTYEQY
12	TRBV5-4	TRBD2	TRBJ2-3	ASSSAGSTDTQY
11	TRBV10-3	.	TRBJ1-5	AIGAGDNQPQH
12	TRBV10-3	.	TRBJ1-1	AISRQDYSTEAF
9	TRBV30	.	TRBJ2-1	ASASPDEQF
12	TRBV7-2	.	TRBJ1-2	ASSLVRGEYGYT
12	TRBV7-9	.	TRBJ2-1	ASSLPGAYNEQF
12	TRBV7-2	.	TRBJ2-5	ASSPGTSGETQY
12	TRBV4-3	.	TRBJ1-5	ASSQGGGSQPQH
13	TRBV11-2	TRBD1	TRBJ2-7	ASSLEGQGYYEQY
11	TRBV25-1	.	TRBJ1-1	ASSEGSNTEAF
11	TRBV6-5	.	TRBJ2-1	ASRGTRYNEQF
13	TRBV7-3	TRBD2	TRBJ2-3	ASSPSGGEIDTQY
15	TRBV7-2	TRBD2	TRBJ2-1	ASSLAGLAGGRNEQF
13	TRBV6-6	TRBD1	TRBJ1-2	ASSSRTGGYRGYT
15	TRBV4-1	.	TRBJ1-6	ASSQDPGDSYNSPLH
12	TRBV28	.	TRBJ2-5	ASSVAVEQETQY
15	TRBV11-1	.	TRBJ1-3	ASSLRWRTSSGNTIY
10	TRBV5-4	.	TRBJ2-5	ASSLPGETQY
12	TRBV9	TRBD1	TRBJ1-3	ASSVEGQGHTIY
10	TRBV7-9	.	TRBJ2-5	ASSPQDRWEY
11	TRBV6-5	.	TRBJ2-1	ASSLLGANEQF
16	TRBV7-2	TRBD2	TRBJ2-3	ASSQTQSGGANTDTQY
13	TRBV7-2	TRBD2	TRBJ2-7	ASSLGGGYSSEQY
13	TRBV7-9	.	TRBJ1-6	ASSLVGSYNSPLH
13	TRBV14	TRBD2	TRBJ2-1	ASSHEAGGGNEQF
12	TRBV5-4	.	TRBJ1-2	ASSSTGGQNGYT
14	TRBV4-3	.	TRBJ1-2	ASSDRIQFSNYGYT
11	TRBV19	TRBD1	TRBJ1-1	ATKRGPGTEAF